The 23 T cell receptor beta chains below all came from one sample that was sequenced in a study of blood T cell repertoires in COVID-19. This table comes from immunoSEQ multiplex PCR, and its TCRdb copy is limited to in-frame clones, with some not included. This table holds tens of thousands of clones, more than 60% found once. Sequencing was done on a sample of peripheral blood. The receptors shown here come from a woman aged 80 or older with active or convalescent COVID-19.

This clone was found once. The chain employs TRBV5-1 and TRBJ1-1; 7 bases fit TRBD1. Trimming took 2 bases from V and 4 from J; bases not matched to a gene: 8. The germline V gene has CDR1 SGHRS and CDR2 YFSETQ. The CDR3 consists of 15 residues. CDR3 coding DNA: TGCGCCAGCAGCTTCAACAGACAGGGCACCACTGAAGCTTTCTTT. This codes for CASSFNRQGTTEAFF.

The CDR3 loop reads CASSLWGANRGSDTQYF. CDR3 DNA sequence: TGCGCCAGCAGCTTGTGGGGGGCTAACAGGGGATCAGATACGCAGTATTTT. The V gene is TRBV5-1, the J gene TRBJ2-3; weak D call: TRBD1 (7 bases). Trimming left V 1 base short and J 4 bases short, with 19 bases between. This CDR3 is 17 amino acids long. Germline CDR1 SGHRS, CDR2 YFSETQ. The full variable domain, with the rest looked up from reference TRBV5-1 and TRBJ2-3, is KAGVTQTPRYLIKTRGQQVTLSCSPISGHRSVSWYQQTPGQGLQFLFEYFSETQRNKGNFPGRFSGRQFSNSRSEMNVSTLELGDSALYLCASSLWGANRGSDTQYFGPGTRLTVL.

This chain joins TRBV5-1 and TRBJ2-5, with TRBD1 identical over 7 bases. CDR3 size: 14 residues. The V segment lost 3 bases and the J segment 3 bases; nucleotides outside the gene matches: 5. Looked up from germline, CDR1 is SGHRS and CDR2 is YFSETQ. The CDR3 region is CASSWAGGEETQYF. The CDR3 region has the DNA TGCGCCAGCAGCTGGGCAGGGGGAGAAGAGACCCAGTACTTC.

This clone was detected only a few times. In DNA, the CDR3 is TGTGCCAGCAGTTCCCAAAGGGGGCAGAAACTCCACTTT. It codes for CASSSQRGQKLHF. V usage is TRBV25-1 and J usage is TRBJ1-6, with 7 bases matching TRBD1. J lost 16 bases, V lost 5 bases, and 11 bases had no gene match. Germline values: CDR1 MGHDK, CDR2 SYGVNS. The CDR3 runs to 13 residues.

The chain carries TRBV5-1 and TRBJ2-1; D is uncertain. Germline V gives CDR1 SGHRS, CDR2 YFSETQ. The CDR3 sequence is 16 residues long. Trimming stripped 0 bases from V and 5 bases from J, with 15 bases between. For the CDR3, the DNA is TGCGCCAGCAGCTTGGATCCTTTTTGGCAGGACAATGAGCAGTTCTTC. It codes for CASSLDPFWQDNEQFF.

This clone was picked up a small number of times. The CDR3 sequence: CASSPSQAPGAEAFF. CDR3 DNA sequence: TGTGCCAGCAGCCCATCCCAGGCGCCCGGGGCTGAAGCTTTCTTT. The chain is built from TRBV7-6 and TRBJ1-1; D is undetermined. The CDR3 consists of 15 residues. Germline V gives CDR1 SGHVS, CDR2 FNYEAQ. The V and J ends lost 5 bases and 6 bases respectively, with 19 bases between them.

This sequence joins TRBV30 and TRBJ1-5, with D maybe TRBD1 (6 bases). Germline assignment: CDR1 GTSNPN and CDR2 SVGIG (reference sequence). Trimming cost V 3 bases and J 8 bases, with 11 bases left between them. This CDR3 has 12 amino acids. The CDR3: CAWSWGREPQHF. The CDR3 DNA follows: TGTGCCTGGAGCTGGGGGCGGGAGCCCCAGCATTTT.

This clone was detected only a few times. V and J are TRBV5-1 and TRBJ1-2, with a weak D call TRBD1 (6 bases). Germline V CDR1 and CDR2: SGHRS, YFSETQ. V lost 0 bases to trimming and J lost 8 bases, with 14 bases between them. The CDR3 is 14 residues long. CDR3 in amino acids: CASSLVTGSRGYTF. As DNA, the CDR3 is TGCGCCAGCAGCTTGGTTACAGGGAGTCGCGGCTACACCTTC. Complete variable domain (other parts from reference TRBV5-1 and TRBJ1-2): KAGVTQTPRYLIKTRGQQVTLSCSPISGHRSVSWYQQTPGQGLQFLFEYFSETQRNKGNFPGRFSGRQFSNSRSEMNVSTLELGDSALYLCASSLVTGSRGYTFGSGTRLTVV.

This clone showed up just a few times. This chain uses TRBV10-3 with TRBJ1-2; D gene unclear. V was shortened by 0 bases and J by 0 bases, with 8 bases between the two germline ends. This CDR3 comprises 15 residues. The germline CDR1 and CDR2 sequences are ENHRY and SYGVKD. The CDR3 loop reads CAISESGGSNYGYTF. CDR3 nucleotides: TGTGCCATCAGTGAGTCGGGAGGTTCTAACTATGGCTACACCTTC.

There are a few counts of this clone. V gene TRBV7-8 combines with J gene TRBJ1-3, with a weak D call TRBD1 (6 bases). Between the trimmed V and J ends, which lost 0 bases and 8 bases, there was a span of 11 bases. The CDR3 is 14 residues long. In germline, CDR1 is SGHVS, CDR2 FQNEAQ. The CDR3 nucleotides are TGTGCCAGCAGCTTAGCACAGGGTGTCGACACCATATATTTT. Translating gives CASSLAQGVDTIYF.

The J gene is TRBJ1-1, the V gene TRBV19, with D uncertain. Trimming shortened V by 4 bases and J by 3 bases, and 9 bases separated the two germline ends. This CDR3 is built from 13 residues. In germline, CDR1 is LNHDA, CDR2 SQIVND (reference sequence). This chain's CDR3 is CASSNNGDTEAFF. CDR3 sequence (DNA): TGTGCCAGTAGTAATAACGGGGACACTGAAGCTTTCTTT.

The chain uses TRBV2 and TRBJ1-1; D not certain. CDR1 and CDR2 (germline): SNHLY, FYNNEI. This CDR3 contains 13 residues. Trimming pared 7 bases from V and 4 bases from J, leaving 13 bases between. CDR3: CASIGGLATEAFF. CDR3 nucleotides: TGTGCCAGCATAGGAGGTTTGGCCACTGAAGCTTTCTTT.

This clone was recorded a few times. The J gene is TRBJ1-5, the V gene TRBV2, with D perhaps TRBD1 (5 bases). Germline V lookup: CDR1 SNHLY, CDR2 FYNNEI. The V end was cut by 6 bases, the J end by 4 bases, with 16 bases between. The CDR3 spans 15 residues. This CDR3 is CASRKFSGGNQPQHF. CDR3 in DNA: TGTGCCAGCAGAAAATTCAGTGGGGGGAATCAGCCCCAGCATTTT.

The chain is built from TRBV5-6 and TRBJ2-7; unclear D gene. Deletions cut 3 bases from V and 1 base from J, with 14 bases between. Germline lookup yields CDR1 SGHDT and CDR2 YYEEEE. The CDR3 contains 15 residues. The CDR3 protein is CASSSWPPKSYEQYF. DNA for the CDR3: TGTGCCAGCAGCTCATGGCCCCCAAAGTCCTACGAGCAGTACTTC.

This chain links TRBV6-5 with TRBJ1-2, with a tentative D call TRBD1 (5 bases). The CDR3 runs 13 residues. Germline V gene lookup returns CDR1 MNHEY and CDR2 SVGAGI. Trimming stripped 6 bases from V and 4 bases from J, with 12 bases between. CDR3 amino acids: CASRLQESYGYTF. The DNA of the CDR3 is TGTGCCAGCAGGCTACAGGAGAGCTATGGCTACACCTTC.

The chain links TRBV5-1 to TRBJ2-1, with 11 bases lining up with TRBD2. Germline lookup yields CDR1 SGHRS and CDR2 YFSETQ. This CDR3 is 16 amino acids long. V lost 0 bases, J lost 6 bases, and 5 bases stayed unmatched. The CDR3 sequence: CASSLGNSGGANEQFF. CDR3 nucleotides: TGCGCCAGCAGCTTGGGAAATAGCGGGGGGGCCAATGAGCAGTTCTTC. Full variable domain (remainder filled in from reference TRBV5-1 and TRBJ2-1): KAGVTQTPRYLIKTRGQQVTLSCSPISGHRSVSWYQQTPGQGLQFLFEYFSETQRNKGNFPGRFSGRQFSNSRSEMNVSTLELGDSALYLCASSLGNSGGANEQFFGPGTRLTVL.

The J gene is TRBJ2-5, the V gene TRBV6-8; 10 nucleotides align to TRBD1. This CDR3 spans 15 amino acids. The germline V gene encodes CDR1 MNHGY and CDR2 SAAAGT. Germline trimming cut 5 bases from V and 5 bases from J; bases unmatched to any gene: 8. The CDR3 region is CASSPRDRGEETQYF. As DNA, the CDR3 is TGTGCCAGCAGTCCCCGGGACAGGGGTGAGGAGACCCAGTACTTC.

The chain recombines TRBV5-1 with TRBJ1-2, with TRBD1 matching 9 bases. The CDR3 is 15 amino acids. CDR1 is SGHRS and CDR2 is YFSETQ in the germline V gene. The V and J ends lost 4 bases and 6 bases, in that order; junction bases with no gene match: 10. CDR3 residues: CASSLQYRGRNGYTF. The CDR3 DNA sequence: TGCGCCAGCAGCCTTCAATACAGGGGGCGGAATGGCTACACCTTC.

This clone came up a few times. The chain combines TRBV3-1 (or the pseudogene TRBV3-2) with TRBJ2-5; 8 bases map to TRBD2. Germline V gene data show CDR1 as LGHDT and CDR2 as YNNKEL (reference sequence). V was clipped by 0 bases and J by 4 bases; unmatched bases: 4. The CDR3 is 15 residues long. The CDR3 nucleotides read TGTGCCAGCAGCCAAGAACGGGGGGGCAGAGAGACCCAGTACTTC. Translation gives CASSQERGGRETQYF.

V and J are TRBV7-2 and TRBJ1-1; 10 nucleotides agree with TRBD1. This CDR3 comprises 12 residues. The V and J ends lost 4 bases and 10 bases, in that order; junction bases with no gene match: 3. The germline CDR1 and CDR2 sequences are SGHTA and FQGNSA. The CDR3 coding sequence is TGTGCCAGCAGCTCGACAGGGGGCAGAGCTTTCTTT. It translates to CASSSTGGRAFF.

The rearrangement joins TRBV5-1 to TRBJ2-5, with TRBD2 matching over 14 bases. Germline V gives CDR1 SGHRS, CDR2 YFSETQ. The CDR3 extends over 17 amino acids. V shed 4 bases and J 4 bases; nucleotides not matched to a gene: 9. CDR3 in DNA: TGCGCCAGCAGCAAGACTAGCGGGGGGGCCGTCGTAGAGACCCAGTACTTC. It codes for CASSKTSGGAVVETQYF.

The rearrangement links TRBV28 to TRBJ1-5; 7 positions match TRBD1. J lost 4 bases, V lost 2 bases, and 8 bases had no gene match. In germline, CDR1 is MDHEN, CDR2 SYDVKM. The CDR3 extends over 16 amino acids. The chain's CDR3 is CASSLRMGQLNQPQHF. CDR3 DNA sequence: TGTGCCAGCAGTTTAAGGATGGGACAGCTTAATCAGCCCCAGCATTTT.

This clone turned up a few times. J is TRBJ1-6 and V is TRBV28; possible D gene TRBD1, 5 bases. Germline CDR1 reads MDHEN; CDR2 reads SYDVKM. V was clipped by 3 bases and J by 6 bases, with 6 bases between them. The CDR3 runs to 13 residues. The CDR3 bases are TGTGCCAGCAGTTTCAGGGCTAATTCACCCCTCCACTTT. Protein: CASSFRANSPLHF.